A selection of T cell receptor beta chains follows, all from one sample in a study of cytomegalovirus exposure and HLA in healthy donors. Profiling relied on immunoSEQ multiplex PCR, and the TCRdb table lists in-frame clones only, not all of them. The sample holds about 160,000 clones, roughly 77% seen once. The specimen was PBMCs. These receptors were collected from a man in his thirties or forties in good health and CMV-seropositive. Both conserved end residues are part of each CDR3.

CDR3: CASSLTGNSYEQYF
V: TRBV7-3

CDR3: CASSLFRAETQYF
V: TRBV5-1

CDR3: CASSLGDRIYEQYF
V: TRBV5-4

CDR3: CASNPGNTEAFF
V: TRBV2

CDR3: CASSLLRTGVYEQYF
V: TRBV7-9

CDR3: CASSKAGRGPNSPLHF
V: TRBV21-1

CDR3: CASSGSRADTQYF
V: TRBV9

CDR3: CASSHLVTGGAGETQYF
V: TRBV4-3

CDR3: CASSLEEVGGYEQYF
V: TRBV4-1

CDR3: CASSLFVHQGELNYGYTF
V: TRBV5-1

CDR3: CASSLFGLAQETQYF
V: TRBV28

CDR3: CASSFGSQETQYF
V: TRBV5-1

CDR3: CAWSVAGGITYEQYF
V: TRBV30

CDR3: CALSGGGAYGYTF
V: TRBV28

CDR3: CASRPTTGGLDETQYF
V: TRBV4-3

CDR3: CASSLTSGIDGELFF
V: TRBV7-3

CDR3: CASNRDQAYEQYF
V: TRBV7-2

CDR3: CASSRYTGADGYTF
V: TRBV6-1

CDR3: CASSRTSDSSYNEQFF
V: TRBV19

CDR3: CASSLDDWSREQYF
V: TRBV7-2

CDR3: CASTIGDRGFYEQFF
V: TRBV19

CDR3: CASLSLGSPVSGANVLTF
V: TRBV28

CDR3: CASRRGGMNTEAFF
V: TRBV2

CDR3: CASSEFGRVGQPQHF
V: TRBV2

CDR3: CASREGMTGNTIYF
V: TRBV6-5

CDR3: CASSPTTGGSYNEQFF
V: TRBV25-1

CDR3: CASSLDGSGVQETQYF
V: TRBV11-2

CDR3: CASTLRGEAFF
V: TRBV28